Sequencing of this T cell receptor (beta chain) was carried out in a study of blood T cell repertoires in COVID-19. There are many counts of this clone. Clones were sequenced by immunoSEQ multiplex PCR, and TCRdb holds only the in-frame ones, with some missing. This table holds approximately 15,000 clones, about 85% found once. Trimming removed 4 bases from V and 4 bases from J, with 10 bases in between. The CDR3 has 13 residues. From germline, CDR1 is MNHEY and CDR2 SMNVEV (reference sequence). This receptor was taken from a human donor in a cohort sampled during active COVID-19. The chain employs TRBV27 and TRBJ1-2, with D possibly being TRBD1 (5 bases). The sequencing sample was made of peripheral blood. The CDR3 loop reads CASSSGLTYGYTF. CDR3 coding DNA: TGTGCCAGCAGTTCGGGACTAACCTATGGCTACACCTTC.